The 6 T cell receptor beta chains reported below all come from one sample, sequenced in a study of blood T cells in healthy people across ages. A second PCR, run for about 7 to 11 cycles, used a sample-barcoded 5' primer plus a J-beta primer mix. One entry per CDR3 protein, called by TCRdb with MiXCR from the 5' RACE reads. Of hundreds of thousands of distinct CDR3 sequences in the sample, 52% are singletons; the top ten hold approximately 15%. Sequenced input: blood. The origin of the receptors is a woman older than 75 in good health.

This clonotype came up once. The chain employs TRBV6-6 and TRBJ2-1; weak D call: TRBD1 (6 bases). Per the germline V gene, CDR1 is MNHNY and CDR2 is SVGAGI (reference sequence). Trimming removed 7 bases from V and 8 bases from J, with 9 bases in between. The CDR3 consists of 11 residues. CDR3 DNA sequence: TGTGCCAGCACAACAGGGTATGAGCAGTTCTTC. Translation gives CASTTGYEQFF.

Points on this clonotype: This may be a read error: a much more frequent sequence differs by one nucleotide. CDR3 nucleotides: TGCGCCAACAGCTTGGAAGGGGCAGGCTTCAATGAGCAGTTCTTC. Translating it yields CANSLEGAGFNEQFF. This chain connects TRBV5-1 to TRBJ2-1, with a weak D call TRBD1 (5 bases). The CDR3 runs 15 residues. Germline V lookup: CDR1 SGHRS, CDR2 YFSETQ.

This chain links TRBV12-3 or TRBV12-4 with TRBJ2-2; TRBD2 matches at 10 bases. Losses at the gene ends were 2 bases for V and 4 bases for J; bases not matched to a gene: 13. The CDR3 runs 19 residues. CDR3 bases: TGTGCCAGCAGTTTATTTCTCGGGAGGGCTAGCGGGGGCACCGGGGAGCTGTTTTTT. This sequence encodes CASSLFLGRASGGTGELFF.

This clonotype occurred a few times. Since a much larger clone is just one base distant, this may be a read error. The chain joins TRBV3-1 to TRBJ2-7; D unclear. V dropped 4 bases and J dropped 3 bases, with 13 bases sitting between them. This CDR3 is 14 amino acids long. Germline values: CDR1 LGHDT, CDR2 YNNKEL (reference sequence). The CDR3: CASSRAQTDYEQYF. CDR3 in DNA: TGTGCCAGCAGCCGTGCTCAAACCGACTACGAGCAGTACTTC.

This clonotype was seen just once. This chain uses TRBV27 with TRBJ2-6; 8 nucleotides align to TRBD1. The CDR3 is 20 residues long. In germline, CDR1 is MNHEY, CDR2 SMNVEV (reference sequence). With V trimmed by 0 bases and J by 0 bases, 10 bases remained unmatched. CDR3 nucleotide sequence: TGTGCCAGCAGTTTATCTGGGGACAGGACATTCGACTCTGGGGCCAACGTCCTGACTTTC. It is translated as CASSLSGDRTFDSGANVLTF.

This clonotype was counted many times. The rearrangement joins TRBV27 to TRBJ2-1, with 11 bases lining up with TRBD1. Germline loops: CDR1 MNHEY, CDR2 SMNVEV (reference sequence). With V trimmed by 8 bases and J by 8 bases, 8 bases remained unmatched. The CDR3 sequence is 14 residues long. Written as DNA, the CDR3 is TGTGCCAGCCAGGGACAGGGGGAAGGGCATGAGCAGTTCTTC. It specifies CASQGQGEGHEQFF.